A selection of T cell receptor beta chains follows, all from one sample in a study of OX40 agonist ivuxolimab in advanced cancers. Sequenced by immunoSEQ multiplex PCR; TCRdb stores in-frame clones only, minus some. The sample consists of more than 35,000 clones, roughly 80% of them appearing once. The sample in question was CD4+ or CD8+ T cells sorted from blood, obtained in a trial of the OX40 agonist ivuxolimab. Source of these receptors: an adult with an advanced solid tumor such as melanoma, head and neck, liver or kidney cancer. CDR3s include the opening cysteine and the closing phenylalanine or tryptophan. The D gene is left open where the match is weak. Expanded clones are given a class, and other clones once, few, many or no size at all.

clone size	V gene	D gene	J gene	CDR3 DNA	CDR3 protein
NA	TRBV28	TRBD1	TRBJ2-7	TGTGCCAGCAGTCCCGGGACAGTCCTTACCTACGAGCAGTACTTC	CASSPGTVLTYEQYF
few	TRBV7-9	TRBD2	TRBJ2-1	TGTGCCAGCAGCGCCCGACTAGCGGCGAATGAGCAGTTCTTC	CASSARLAANEQFF
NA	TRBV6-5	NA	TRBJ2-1	TGTGCCAGCAGTAGGGGGGGGAGCTCCTACAATGAGCAGTTCTTC	CASSRGGSSYNEQFF
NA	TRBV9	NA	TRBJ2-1	TGTGCCAGCAGCGTAGGAGACAGCAATGAGCAGTTCTTC	CASSVGDSNEQFF
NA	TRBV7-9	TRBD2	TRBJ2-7	TGTGCCAGCAGCTTAGTAGAAACTAGCGGGAGGTACGAGCAGTACTTC	CASSLVETSGRYEQYF
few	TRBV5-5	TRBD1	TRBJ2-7	TGTGCCAGCAGCCGTCCAGGGACAGGGGGATACGAGCAGTACTTC	CASSRPGTGGYEQYF
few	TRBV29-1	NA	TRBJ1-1	TGCAGCGTTGATTCGGGGTACACTGAAGCTTTCTTT	CSVDSGYTEAFF
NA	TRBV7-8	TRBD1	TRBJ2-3	TGTGCCAGCAGCTCACAGGGGGCACTGGAGGCAGATACGCAGTATTTT	CASSSQGALEADTQYF
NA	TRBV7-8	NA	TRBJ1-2	TGTGCCAGCAGCTTAGTGGGTCTGACCTATGGCTACACCTTC	CASSLVGLTYGYTF
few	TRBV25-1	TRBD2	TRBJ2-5	TGTGCCAGCAGTGGACTAGCGGGGGACCAAGAGACCCAGTACTTC	CASSGLAGDQETQYF
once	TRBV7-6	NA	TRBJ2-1	TGTGCCAGCAGCTTAGAAACAGCGGTAATGGCAAGCAATGAGCAGTTCTTC	CASSLETAVMASNEQFF
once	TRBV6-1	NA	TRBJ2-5	TGTGCCAGCAACCAGGGAGAGACCCAGTACTTC	CASNQGETQYF
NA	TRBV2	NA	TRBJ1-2	TGTGCCAGCAGTGGAGGCGGCAGCCGAGGCTATGGCTACACCTTC	CASSGGGSRGYGYTF
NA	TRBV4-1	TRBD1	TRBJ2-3	TGCGCCAGCAGCCATGGGACAGGGTCGGAAGATACGCAGTATTTT	CASSHGTGSEDTQYF
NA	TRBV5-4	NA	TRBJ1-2	TGTGCCAGCAGCTTGGCAGGACGGGGGATCTTTAGCTATGGCTACACCTTC	CASSLAGRGIFSYGYTF
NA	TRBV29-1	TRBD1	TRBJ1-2	TGCAGCGTTGAAGGGATTGGGGGGAGGGGGCTATTGAACTATGGCTACACCTTC	CSVEGIGGRGLLNYGYTF
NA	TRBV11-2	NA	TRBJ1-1	TGTGCCAGCAGCTCCGGACTGAACACTGAAGCTTTCTTT	CASSSGLNTEAFF
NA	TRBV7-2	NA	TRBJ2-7	TGTGCCAGCAGCCCCGGGACTCTCTTCGGGGACGAGCAGTACTTC	CASSPGTLFGDEQYF
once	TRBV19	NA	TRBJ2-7	TGTGCCAGTAGTATAGTTTCGGGGGCCGAGCAGTACTTC	CASSIVSGAEQYF
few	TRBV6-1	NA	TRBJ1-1	TGTGCCAGCAGTGAACAGGGGCACAGTGAAGCTTTCTTT	CASSEQGHSEAFF
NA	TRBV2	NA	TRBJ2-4	TGTGCCAGCAGTGAGGAGGGTGGTTTTGGCATTCAGTACTTC	CASSEEGGFGIQYF
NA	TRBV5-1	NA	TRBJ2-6	TGCGCCAGCAGCACAACAGGGTCTGGGGCCAACGTCCTGACTTTC	CASSTTGSGANVLTF
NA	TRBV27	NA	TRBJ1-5	TGTGCCAGCAGTTTCGGGGGTCGACTGAGCAATCAGCCCCAGCATTTT	CASSFGGRLSNQPQHF
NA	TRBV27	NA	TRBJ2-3	TGTGCCAGCAGTCCACAGAAGACTAGCACAGATACGCAGTATTTT	CASSPQKTSTDTQYF
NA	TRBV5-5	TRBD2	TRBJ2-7	TGTGCCAGCAGCTTGGTCCCAGCGGGAAGCTACGAGCAGTACTTC	CASSLVPAGSYEQYF
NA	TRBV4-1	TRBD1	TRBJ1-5	TGCGCCAGCAGCCCTAACAGGGGCCAGCCCCAGCATTTT	CASSPNRGQPQHF
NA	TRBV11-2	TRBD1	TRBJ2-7	TGTGCCAGCAGCTCTTACCATGGGACAGACTACGAGCAGTACTTC	CASSSYHGTDYEQYF
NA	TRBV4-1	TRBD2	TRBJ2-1	TGCGCCAGCAGCCCAACGGTCACCGGGACTAGCGGGAGGCGGGAGCAGTTCTTC	CASSPTVTGTSGRREQFF
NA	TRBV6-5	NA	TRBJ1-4	TGTGCCAGCAGTTACTTATCAACTAATGAAAAACTGTTTTTT	CASSYLSTNEKLFF
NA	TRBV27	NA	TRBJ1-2	TGTGCCAGCATGGACACGAACTATGGCTACACCTTC	CASMDTNYGYTF
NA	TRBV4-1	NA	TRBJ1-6	TGCGCCAGCAGCCAGTGGGACACCTCTGGGAATTCACCCCTCCACTTT	CASSQWDTSGNSPLHF
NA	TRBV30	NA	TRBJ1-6	TGTGCCTGGTCCCAGAGCTCCTATAATTCACCCCTCCACTTT	CAWSQSSYNSPLHF
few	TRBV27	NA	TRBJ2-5	TGTGCCAGCAGTTTATCGATCGGGGGGCAGGCTCTCCGAGAGACCCAGTACTTC	CASSLSIGGQALRETQYF
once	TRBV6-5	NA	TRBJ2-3	TGTGCCAGCAGTTACTTACAGCGTCACACAGATACGCAGTATTTT	CASSYLQRHTDTQYF
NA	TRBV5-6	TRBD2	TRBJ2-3	TGTGCCAGCAGCCCCCTAGCGGGAGGAAGCACAGATACGCAGTATTTT	CASSPLAGGSTDTQYF
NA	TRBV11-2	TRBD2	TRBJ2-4	TGTGCCAGCAGTAGACTAGCGGGAGAGAACATTCAGTACTTC	CASSRLAGENIQYF
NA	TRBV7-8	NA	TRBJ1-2	TGTGCCAGCAGACCCTCGGAAGCGGAGGGCTACACCTTC	CASRPSEAEGYTF
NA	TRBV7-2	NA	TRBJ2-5	TGTGCCAGCAGCTTAGTCTCGTTAGGCCAAGAGACCCAGTACTTC	CASSLVSLGQETQYF
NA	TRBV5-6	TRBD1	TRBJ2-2	TGTGCCAGCAGCTTGCCCAGGGGGCATGGCGGGGAGCTGTTTTTT	CASSLPRGHGGELFF
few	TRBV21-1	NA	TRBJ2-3	TGTGCCAGCAGCAAAGAAGTCACGGCAATTGGAGCGGGAGGGCTAGTAGATACGCAGTATTTT	CASSKEVTAIGAGGLVDTQYF
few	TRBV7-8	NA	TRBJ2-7	TGTGCCAGCAGCCCGCGGGGTTCCTACGAGCAGTACTTC	CASSPRGSYEQYF
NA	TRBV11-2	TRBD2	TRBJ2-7	TGTGCCAGCAGCTTGTACAGCGGGGGGCCCTACGAGCAGTACTTC	CASSLYSGGPYEQYF
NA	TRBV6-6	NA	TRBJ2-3	TGTGCCAGCAGTTACTCGAGAGTTGGGAGCACAGATACGCAGTATTTT	CASSYSRVGSTDTQYF
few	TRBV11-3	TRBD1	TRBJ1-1	TGTGCCAGCAGCGACAGGGACAACACTGAAGCTTTCTTT	CASSDRDNTEAFF
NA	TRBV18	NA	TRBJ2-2	TGTGCCAGCTCACCTAGGGGCACAGGCGCGAACACCGGGGAGCTGTTTTTT	CASSPRGTGANTGELFF